The rows below give T cell receptor beta chains drawn from one sample of a study of cytomegalovirus exposure and HLA in healthy donors. Data came from immunoSEQ multiplex PCR; TCRdb stores just in-frame clones and leaves some out. Among just over 200,000 clones, around 85% were seen once, and the ten largest hold 1.5% to 2%. The source material was PBMCs. These receptors all come from a man between 50 and 59 years old in good health and CMV-seronegative. Each CDR3 is given with its conserved first and last residue. A D gene is named only where the DNA matches it firmly. Clone size is shown for a subset of rows, as once, few, many or a class of expanded clone.

-	TRBJ2-3	TRBD2	TRBV9	TGTGCCAGCAGCGTAGGTGGCGGGACTAGCGTCACAGATACGCAGTATTTT	CASSVGGGTSVTDTQYF
-	TRBJ2-1	-	TRBV5-1	TGCGCCAGCAGCCCGGACTTTAGCTCCTACAATGAGCAGTTCTTC	CASSPDFSSYNEQFF
once	TRBJ2-1	TRBD2	TRBV7-2	TGTGCCAGCAGCTTGACTAGCGGGACTTACAATGAGCAGTTCTTC	CASSLTSGTYNEQFF
-	TRBJ2-1	-	TRBV18	TGTGCCAGCTCACCACCGACTATCGGAACCCTCAATGAGCAGTTCTTC	CASSPPTIGTLNEQFF
-	TRBJ1-1	-	TRBV5-1	TGCGCCAGCAGCTTGGCCGAGGGCTTCACTGAAGCTTTCTTT	CASSLAEGFTEAFF
-	TRBJ1-1	TRBD1	TRBV27	TGTGCCAGCAGCCGGGACAGGCTTTACACTGAAGCTTTCTTT	CASSRDRLYTEAFF
few	TRBJ2-2	-	TRBV2	TGTGCCAGCAGTGAAACTAGACAACGTGGCACCGGGGAGCTGTTTTTT	CASSETRQRGTGELFF
-	TRBJ1-1	TRBD1	TRBV28	TGTGCCAGCAGTCCGGGGGACAGGGGCACTGAAGCTTTCTTT	CASSPGDRGTEAFF
-	TRBJ2-3	-	TRBV10-2	TGCGCCAGCAGGGACTGGGGGGGCAGCACAGATACGCAGTATTTT	CASRDWGGSTDTQYF
-	TRBJ2-3	TRBD1	TRBV5-1	TGCGCCAGCAGCTCGGGACAGGGCATCACAGATACGCAGTATTTT	CASSSGQGITDTQYF
-	TRBJ1-5	TRBD1	TRBV28	TGTGCCAGCCTTAGACAGGGGGTCAGTAATCAGCCCCAGCATTTT	CASLRQGVSNQPQHF
-	TRBJ2-2	TRBD2	TRBV2	TGTGCCAGCAGGGGTAGCGGGAGGAACACCGGGGAGCTGTTTTTT	CASRGSGRNTGELFF
-	TRBJ1-6	-	TRBV4-2	TGTGCCAGCAGCCAAGAGGCAGGGAAAAATTCACCCCTCCACTTT	CASSQEAGKNSPLHF
few	TRBJ1-1	TRBD1	TRBV30	TGTGCCTGGAGCAACAGGGGCACTGAAGCTTTCTTT	CAWSNRGTEAFF
-	TRBJ2-7	TRBD2	TRBV6-1	TGTGCCAGCAGCCCCGGGACTAGCGGTGGCTACGAGCAGTACTTC	CASSPGTSGGYEQYF
-	TRBJ1-2	-	TRBV11-2	TGTGCCAGCAGCTTAGCAGGACACAACTATGGCTACACCTTC	CASSLAGHNYGYTF
-	TRBJ2-7	TRBD2	TRBV28	TGTGCCAGCAGCTCCCCGAGCGGGAGGGGTTCCTACGAGCAGTACTTC	CASSSPSGRGSYEQYF
-	TRBJ1-4	TRBD1	TRBV12-5	TGTGCTAGTGGTTTGGAGACAGGGGCTAATGAAAAACTGTTTTTT	CASGLETGANEKLFF
few	TRBJ1-5	TRBD1	TRBV7-2	TGTGCCAGCAGCCCGAGACAGGGCCAGCCCCAGCATTTT	CASSPRQGQPQHF
-	TRBJ2-7	TRBD1	TRBV28	TGTGCCAGCACCCCTTATTTTGGACCATCGGGACAGCCCTTCTACGAGCAGTACTTC	CASTPYFGPSGQPFYEQYF
-	TRBJ2-5	TRBD1	TRBV5-1	TGCGCCAGCAGCTTGGTGTCAGGGGGAGAGACCCAGTACTTC	CASSLVSGGETQYF
-	TRBJ1-3	-	TRBV28	TGTGCCAGCAGCCGGGTGGTTGTTGGAAACACCATATATTTT	CASSRVVVGNTIYF
-	TRBJ2-2	TRBD2	TRBV19	TGTGCCAGTACGGGGGGTATATTGGCCGGGGAGCTGTTTTTT	CASTGGILAGELFF
-	TRBJ2-2	-	TRBV19	TGTGCCCTTAAAGTGGGGCAGTCGAACACCGGGGAGCTGTTTTTT	CALKVGQSNTGELFF
-	TRBJ2-5	-	TRBV29-1	TGCAGCGCCCTCAGGGGCATACAAGAGACCCAGTACTTC	CSALRGIQETQYF
-	TRBJ2-7	TRBD2	TRBV4-2	TGTGCCAGCAGCCAAGAGGATCCTAGCGGGAGTGCGTACGAGCAGTACTTC	CASSQEDPSGSAYEQYF
-	TRBJ2-5	-	TRBV6-6	TGTGCCAGCAGTTCCAAAGGGGTTTCCCAAGAGACCCAGTACTTC	CASSSKGVSQETQYF
few	TRBJ2-3	-	TRBV7-6	TGTGCCAGCAGCTCCACAGGGACCACAGATACGCAGTATTTT	CASSSTGTTDTQYF
-	TRBJ1-2	-	TRBV28	TGTGCCAGCAGTTTAAACAACCTTGGCTACACCTTC	CASSLNNLGYTF
-	TRBJ1-1	-	TRBV2	TGTGCCAGCAGTGATCGTGGGGGGAGAACTGAAGCTTTCTTT	CASSDRGGRTEAFF
-	TRBJ2-7	TRBD2	TRBV9	TGTGCCAGCAGCGTACAAGACAGCGGGAGATTGCCCTACGAGCAGTACTTC	CASSVQDSGRLPYEQYF
-	TRBJ2-6	-	TRBV14	TGTGCCAGCAGCCAAGATTGGCCCGGGGCCAACGTCCTGACTTTC	CASSQDWPGANVLTF